Listed here is a single TCR beta chain. Its antigen is as yet unknown. Clones were read by immunoSEQ multiplex PCR, and TCRdb kept only the in-frame ones, dropping some. Among 13,000 or so clones listed, around 62% were seen once. This specimen comes from a study of regulatory dendritic cells for organ transplantation. Sorted T cells were CFSE-labeled and cultured 5 days with allogeneic regulatory or mature dendritic cells at 1:10. FACS sorted CD4+ or CD8+ T cells into CD45RA+ naive and CD45RO+ memory. Trimming removed 4 bases from V and 1 base from J, with 10 bases in between. The length of the CDR3 is 14 residues. Germline V gene sequence: CDR1 MNHEY, CDR2 SVGAGI.

This chain connects TRBV6-5 to TRBJ2-5; D possibly corresponds to TRBD2 (5 bases). The clonotype originates from a human donor in good health. Source material: naive CD8+ T cells from blood cultured with dendritic cells. The subset is: CD45RA+ naive T cells. This chain's CDR3 is CASSSPGGQETQYF. CDR3 nucleotide sequence: TGTGCCAGCAGTTCCCCCGGAGGCCAAGAGACCCAGTACTTC.